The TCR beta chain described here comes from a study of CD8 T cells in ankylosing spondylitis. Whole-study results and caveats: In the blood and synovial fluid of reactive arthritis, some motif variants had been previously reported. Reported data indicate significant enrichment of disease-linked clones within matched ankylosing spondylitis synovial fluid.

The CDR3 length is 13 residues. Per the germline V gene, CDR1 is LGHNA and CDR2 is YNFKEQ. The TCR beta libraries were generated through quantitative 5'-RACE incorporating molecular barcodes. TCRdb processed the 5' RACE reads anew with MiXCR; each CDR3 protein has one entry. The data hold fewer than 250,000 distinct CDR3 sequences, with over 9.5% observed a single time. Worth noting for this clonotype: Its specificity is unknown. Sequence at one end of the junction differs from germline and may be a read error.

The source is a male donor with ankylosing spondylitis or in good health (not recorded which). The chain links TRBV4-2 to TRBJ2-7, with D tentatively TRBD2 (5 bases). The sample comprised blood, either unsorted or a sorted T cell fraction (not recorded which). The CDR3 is CAISPGSPCEQYF. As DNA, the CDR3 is TGTGCCATCAGCCCGGGGTCCCCCTGCGAGCAGTACTTC.